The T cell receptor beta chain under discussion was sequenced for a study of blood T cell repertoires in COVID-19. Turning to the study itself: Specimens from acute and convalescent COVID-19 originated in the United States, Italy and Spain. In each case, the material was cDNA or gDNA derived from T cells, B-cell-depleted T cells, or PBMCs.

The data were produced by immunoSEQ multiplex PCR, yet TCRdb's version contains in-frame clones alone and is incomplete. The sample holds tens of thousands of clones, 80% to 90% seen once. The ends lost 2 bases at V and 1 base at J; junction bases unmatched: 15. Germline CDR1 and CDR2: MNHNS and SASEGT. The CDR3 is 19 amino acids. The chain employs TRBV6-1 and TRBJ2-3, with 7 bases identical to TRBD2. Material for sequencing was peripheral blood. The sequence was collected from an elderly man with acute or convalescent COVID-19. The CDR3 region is CASSERAFNGGTRTDTQYF. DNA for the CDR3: TGTGCCAGCAGTGAAAGAGCCTTTAACGGGGGGACTCGCACAGATACGCAGTATTTT.